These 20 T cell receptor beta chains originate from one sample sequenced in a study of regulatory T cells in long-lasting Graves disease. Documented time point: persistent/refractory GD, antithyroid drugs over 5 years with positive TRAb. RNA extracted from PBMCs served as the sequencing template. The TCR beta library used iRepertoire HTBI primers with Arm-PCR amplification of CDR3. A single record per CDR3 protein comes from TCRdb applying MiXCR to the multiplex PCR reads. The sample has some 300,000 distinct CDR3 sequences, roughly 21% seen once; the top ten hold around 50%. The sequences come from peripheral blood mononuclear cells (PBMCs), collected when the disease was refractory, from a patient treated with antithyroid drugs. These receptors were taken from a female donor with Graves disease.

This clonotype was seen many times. The CDR3 nucleotides are TGCAGCGTTGTGGGGGGACCCTGGGGTAGCGAGCAGTACTTC. It yields the protein CSVVGGPWGSEQYF. The chain combines TRBV29-1 with TRBJ2-7; D perhaps matches TRBD2 (6 bases). The CDR3 is 14 amino acids. Germline CDR1 reads SQVTM; CDR2 reads ANQGSEA. Trimming took 4 bases from V and 6 from J, leaving 19 bases between them.

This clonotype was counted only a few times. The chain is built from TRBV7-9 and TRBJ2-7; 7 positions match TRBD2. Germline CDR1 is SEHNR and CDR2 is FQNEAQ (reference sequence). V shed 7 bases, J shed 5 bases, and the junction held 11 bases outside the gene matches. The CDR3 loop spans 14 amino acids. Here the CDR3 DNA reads TGTGCCAGCACCCCGTGGGGGGGGATTGACGAGCAGTACTTC. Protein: CASTPWGGIDEQYF.

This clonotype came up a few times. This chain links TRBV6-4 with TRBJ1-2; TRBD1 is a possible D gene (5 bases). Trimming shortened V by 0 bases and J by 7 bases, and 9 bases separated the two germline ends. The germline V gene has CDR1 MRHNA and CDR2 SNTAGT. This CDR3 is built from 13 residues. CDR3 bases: TGTGCCAGCAGTGACTCGGGGGAAGGTGGCTACACCTTC. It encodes CASSDSGEGGYTF.

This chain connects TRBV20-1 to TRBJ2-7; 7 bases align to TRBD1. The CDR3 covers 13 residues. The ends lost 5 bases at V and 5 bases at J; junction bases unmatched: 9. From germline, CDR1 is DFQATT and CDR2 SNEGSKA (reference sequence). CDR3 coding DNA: TGCAGTGCTCCCGGGACAGAATTCCACGAGCAGTACTTC. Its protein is CSAPGTEFHEQYF.

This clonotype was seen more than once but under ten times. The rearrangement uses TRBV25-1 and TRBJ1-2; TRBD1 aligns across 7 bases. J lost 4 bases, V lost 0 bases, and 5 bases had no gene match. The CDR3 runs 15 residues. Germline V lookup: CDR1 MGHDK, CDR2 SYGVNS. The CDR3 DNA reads TGTGCCAGCAGTGAATACGGGACAGCTTCCTATGGCTACACCTTC. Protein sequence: CASSEYGTASYGYTF.

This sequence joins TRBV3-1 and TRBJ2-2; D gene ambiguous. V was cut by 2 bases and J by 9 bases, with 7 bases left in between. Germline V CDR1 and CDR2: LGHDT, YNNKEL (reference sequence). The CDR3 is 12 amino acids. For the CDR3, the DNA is TGTGCCAGCAGCCAATCTGGGAGGGAGCTGTTTTTT. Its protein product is CASSQSGRELFF.

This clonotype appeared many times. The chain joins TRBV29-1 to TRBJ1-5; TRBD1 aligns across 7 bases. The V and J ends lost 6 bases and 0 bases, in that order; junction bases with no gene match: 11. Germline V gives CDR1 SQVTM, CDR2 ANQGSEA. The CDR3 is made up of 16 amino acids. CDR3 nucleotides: TGCAGCGTCCCTACCGGGACAGATAATAGCAATCAGCCCCAGCATTTT. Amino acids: CSVPTGTDNSNQPQHF.

The CDR3: CSVEDGGRRDGYTF. The CDR3 region has the DNA TGCAGCGTTGAAGATGGGGGCAGGAGGGATGGCTACACCTTC. The chain uses TRBV29-1 and TRBJ1-2; TRBD1 is a possible D gene (6 bases). Trimming took 0 bases from V and 6 from J, leaving 14 bases between them. There are 14 residues in the CDR3. Per the germline V gene, CDR1 is SQVTM and CDR2 is ANQGSEA.

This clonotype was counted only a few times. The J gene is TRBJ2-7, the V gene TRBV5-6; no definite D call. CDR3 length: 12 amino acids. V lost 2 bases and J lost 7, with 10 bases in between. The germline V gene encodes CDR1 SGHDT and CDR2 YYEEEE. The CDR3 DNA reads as TGTGCCAGCAGCTTTAAAAGAGTAGAGCAGTACTTC. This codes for CASSFKRVEQYF.

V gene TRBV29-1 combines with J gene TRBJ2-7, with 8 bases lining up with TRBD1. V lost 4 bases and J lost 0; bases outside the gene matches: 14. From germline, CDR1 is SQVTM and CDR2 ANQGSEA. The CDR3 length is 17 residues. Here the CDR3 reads CSVVGTGLGPVSYEQYF. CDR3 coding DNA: TGCAGCGTTGTGGGGACAGGCCTAGGGCCTGTCTCCTACGAGCAGTACTTC.

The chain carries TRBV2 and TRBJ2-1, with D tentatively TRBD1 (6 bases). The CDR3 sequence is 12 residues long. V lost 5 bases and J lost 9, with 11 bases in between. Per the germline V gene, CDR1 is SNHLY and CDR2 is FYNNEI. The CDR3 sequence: CASSHRAGEQFF. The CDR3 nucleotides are TGTGCCAGCAGTCACAGGGCGGGTGAGCAGTTCTTC.

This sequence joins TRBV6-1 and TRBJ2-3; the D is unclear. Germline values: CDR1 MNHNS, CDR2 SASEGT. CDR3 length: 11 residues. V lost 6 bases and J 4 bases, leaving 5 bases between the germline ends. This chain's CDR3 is CASRGADTQYF. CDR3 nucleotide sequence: TGTGCCAGCAGGGGCGCAGATACGCAGTATTTT.

This CDR3 is CASSQDEGIAEAFF. The CDR3 DNA is TGCGCCAGCAGCCAAGATGAGGGGATCGCTGAAGCTTTCTTT. This chain connects TRBV4-3 to TRBJ1-1; D may be TRBD1 (5 bases). The CDR3 consists of 14 residues. V was pared by 0 bases and J by 6 bases, with 11 bases between. Germline V CDR1 and CDR2: LGHNA, YSLEER.

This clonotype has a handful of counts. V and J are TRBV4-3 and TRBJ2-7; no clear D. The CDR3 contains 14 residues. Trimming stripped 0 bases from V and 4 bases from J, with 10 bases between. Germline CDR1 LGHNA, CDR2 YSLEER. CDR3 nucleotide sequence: TGCGCCAGCAGCCAAGATAATGGGATTTACGAGCAGTACTTC. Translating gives CASSQDNGIYEQYF.

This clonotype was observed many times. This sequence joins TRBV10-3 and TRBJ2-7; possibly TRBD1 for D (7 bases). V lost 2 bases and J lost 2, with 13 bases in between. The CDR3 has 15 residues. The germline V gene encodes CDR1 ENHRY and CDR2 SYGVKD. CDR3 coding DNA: TGTGCCATCAGTGAGGGTAGCGGACAGGCCTACGAGCAGTACTTC. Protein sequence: CAISEGSGQAYEQYF.

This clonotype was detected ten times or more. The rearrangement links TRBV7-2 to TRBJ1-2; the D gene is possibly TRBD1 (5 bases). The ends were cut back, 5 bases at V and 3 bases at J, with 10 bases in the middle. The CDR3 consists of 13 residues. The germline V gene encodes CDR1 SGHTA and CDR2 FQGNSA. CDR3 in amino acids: CASSPAGDYGYTF. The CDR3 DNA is TGTGCCAGCAGCCCGGCGGGGGACTATGGCTACACCTTC.

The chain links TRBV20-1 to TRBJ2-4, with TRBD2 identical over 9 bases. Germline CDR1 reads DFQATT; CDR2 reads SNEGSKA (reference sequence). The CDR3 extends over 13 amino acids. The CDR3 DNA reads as TGCAGCGCCCCCTTAGCGGGAGTGGGCATTCAGTACTTC. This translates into CSAPLAGVGIQYF.

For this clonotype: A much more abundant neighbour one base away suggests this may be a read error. The CDR3 DNA follows: TGTGCCAGCAGCTTAGTACAGCCCTACGAGCGGTACTTC. Translated, it gives CASSLVQPYERYF. This chain connects TRBV7-9 to TRBJ2-7, with D uncertain. Germline CDR1 SEHNR, CDR2 FQNEAQ (reference sequence). This CDR3 is 13 amino acids long.

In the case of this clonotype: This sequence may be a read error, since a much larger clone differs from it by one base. The CDR3 DNA reads as TGTGCCAGCAGCCGGACAGGGGTTGAGGAGACCCAGTACTTC. Protein sequence: CASSRTGVEETQYF. The chain links TRBV7-2 to TRBJ2-5, with TRBD1 identical over 9 bases. This CDR3 contains 14 residues. V dropped 5 bases and J dropped 5; count of bases not matched to a gene: 6. Germline V lookup: CDR1 SGHTA, CDR2 FQGNSA.

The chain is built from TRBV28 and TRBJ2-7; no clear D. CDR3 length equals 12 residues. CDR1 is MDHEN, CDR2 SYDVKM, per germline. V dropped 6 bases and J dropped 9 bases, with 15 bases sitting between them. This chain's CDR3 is CASSYSSDGQYF. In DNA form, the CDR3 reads TGTGCCAGCAGCTACTCGTCCGACGGGCAGTACTTC.